These T cell receptor beta chains were read from a single sample in a study of T-cell memory formation after mild COVID-19. One entry per CDR3 protein results from TCRdb running MiXCR on the 5' RACE reads. The table lists 290,000 or so distinct CDR3 sequences, roughly a fifth of them singletons, with roughly 21% in the top ten. Material: PBMCs or a T cell subset sorted from them (not recorded which). These receptors came from a man younger than 35 who had mild COVID-19 (a few samples of this study predate the infection). Cell type and time point are not known. CDR3s leave out the opening cysteine and the closing phenylalanine or tryptophan.

v_call	j_call	cdr3_aa
TRBV20-1	TRBJ2-5	SARWGGETQY
TRBV3-1	TRBJ2-6	ASSPSGANVLT
TRBV4-1	TRBJ2-4	ASSQGGTGRNIQY
TRBV7-9	TRBJ1-2	ASSFQTGGNYGYT
TRBV20-1	TRBJ2-5	SARMPAGGPSQETQY
TRBV12-3/TRBV12-4	TRBJ2-7	ASSWTDRRSYEQY
TRBV25-1	TRBJ1-5	ASSDGRQGSNQPQH
TRBV7-8	TRBJ1-2	ASSPGMGGYT
TRBV20-1	TRBJ1-5	SASQHLNQPQH
TRBV7-3	TRBJ2-1	ASSFTDRDYNEQF
TRBV7-2	TRBJ2-7	ARSIGTQQYEQY
TRBV7-9	TRBJ2-7	ASSLGKTGGYEQY
TRBV6-1	TRBJ2-5	ASSPQRMMGGGETQY
TRBV6-6	TRBJ1-5	ASSLPRDLSSNQPQH
TRBV4-2	TRBJ2-1	ASSQGDRAAYNEQF
TRBV20-1	TRBJ2-5	SARGYESVGTQY
TRBV6-2/TRBV6-3	TRBJ1-5	ASTTADRYYSNRPQH
TRBV21-1	TRBJ1-2	ASSKYGYT
TRBV5-1	TRBJ1-5	ASRVSSNQPQH
TRBV5-4	TRBJ2-3	ASRTGGLAGGLGTDTQY
TRBV12-3/TRBV12-4	TRBJ2-1	ASMSGGVIYNEQF
TRBV28	TRBJ1-6	ASSLIGSPLH
TRBV7-8	TRBJ2-1	ASSTGGEQF
TRBV21-1	TRBJ1-6	ASSPQTEYNSPLH
TRBV7-2	TRBJ1-4	ASSTYRDEKLF
TRBV11-2	TRBJ1-1	ASSSDRDRGGNTEAF
TRBV20-1	TRBJ1-2	SAVLPGQGAGGYT
TRBV7-9	TRBJ1-1	ASSFTWDRGRGDTEAF
TRBV11-2	TRBJ2-2	ASRRDRLTGELF
TRBV12-3/TRBV12-4	TRBJ2-6	ASSPVGAGANVLT
TRBV9	TRBJ2-2	ASSVDGGANTGELF
TRBV6-5	TRBJ2-7	ASSAHRGNRDEQY
TRBV20-1	TRBJ2-3	SARAPGISTDTQY
TRBV9	TRBJ1-2	ASSVDGVAGRKGYT
TRBV18	TRBJ2-3	ASSRDRAADTQY
TRBV20-1	TRBJ1-5	SARRDSHQPQH
TRBV5-1	TRBJ2-1	ASSEDTNEQF
TRBV7-2	TRBJ2-3	ASRKTGVDTQY
TRBV7-7	TRBJ2-2	ASSPLRGGAGELF
TRBV7-6	TRBJ2-1	ASSLRGTSYNEQF
TRBV4-1	TRBJ1-6	ASSQERSSYNSPLH
TRBV18	TRBJ2-1	ASPRQGGGDNNEQF
TRBV28	TRBJ2-1	ASRTRPGLGPRDEQF
TRBV5-5	TRBJ2-5	ASSPPVARETQY
TRBV6-1	TRBJ1-2	ACSEGAGPGYGYT